The following is a T cell receptor beta chain sequence with its context. Its antigen is as yet unknown. These data belong to a study of shared clonotypes between healthy human individuals. Study findings and constraints: Larger estimated richness was generally recorded for naive subsets relative to memory subsets.

Data came from immunoSEQ multiplex PCR; TCRdb stores just in-frame clones and leaves some out. Of roughly 2 million clones in the sample, less than 95% are singletons; the top ten hold 0.85% to 1.2%. Only CD45RO-negative cells positively selected for CCR7 counted as naive CD8 cells, so terminally differentiated effector memory CD45RA+ cells were excluded. The J segment lost 2 bases and the V segment lost 1 base, leaving 8 bases of the junction unmatched. The germline CDR1 and CDR2 sequences are SGHAT and FQNNGV. This CDR3 has 17 amino acids. This sequence joins TRBV11-2 and TRBJ2-3; 8 positions agree with TRBD2. This clonotype was sampled from a man between 18 and 29 years old in good health. Specimen: naive CD8+ T cells sorted from blood. CDR3 coding DNA: TGTGCCAGCAGCTTAGTTGCGGGGGGTTGGGACACAGATACGCAGTATTTT. It encodes CASSLVAGGWDTDTQYF.